This entry is about one TCR beta chain. The record originates from a study of blood T cell repertoires in COVID-19. Profiled with immunoSEQ multiplex PCR; TCRdb holds only in-frame clones, not every one. The data contain roughly 250,000 clones, 70% to 90% of them singletons. The CDR3 loop spans 18 amino acids. With 3 bases clipped from V and 5 bases from J, the junction kept 14 bases outside the gene matches. CDR1 SGDLS and CDR2 YYNGEE come from the germline V gene. The chain joins TRBV9 to TRBJ2-1; 10 bases agree with TRBD2. The TCR was taken from a woman aged 25-40 years who had recovered from COVID-19. Sequences were obtained from PBMCs or T cells enriched from blood (not recorded which). CDR3 sequence (DNA): TGTGCCAGCAGCGCCCGGACTAGCGGTTACAAGATACACAATGAGCAGTTCTTC. Translation: CASSARTSGYKIHNEQFF.